Listed below are T cell receptor beta chains from one sample, sequenced in a study of blood T cell repertoires in COVID-19. The protocol was immunoSEQ multiplex PCR, while the TCRdb copy is restricted to in-frame clones and leaves out a portion. The table lists about 240,000 clones, approximately 86% of them singletons, with 3% to 4% in the top ten. Sequencing was done on a sample of PBMCs or T cells enriched from blood (not recorded which). Receptors originate from a woman between 35 and 50 years old with acute COVID-19. The CDR3 runs from the conserved cysteine through the conserved F or W. The D gene is left open where the match is weak. Clone size is stated in some rows and not others, as once, few, many or a class when expanded.

j_gene: TRBJ2-1; d_gene: -; abundance: once; v_gene: TRBV19; CDR3aa: CASSMWEASSYNEQFF; CDR3nt: TGTGCCAGTAGTATGTGGGAGGCTAGCTCCTACAATGAGCAGTTCTTC
j_gene: TRBJ1-2; d_gene: -; abundance: -; v_gene: TRBV18; CDR3aa: CASSSQGPTVYGYTF; CDR3nt: TGTGCCAGCTCTTCACAGGGCCCCACTGTCTATGGCTACACCTTC
j_gene: TRBJ2-7; d_gene: TRBD2; abundance: few; v_gene: TRBV11-3; CDR3aa: CASSLVGLGSYEQYF; CDR3nt: TGTGCCAGCAGTTTAGTGGGACTAGGCTCCTACGAGCAGTACTTC
j_gene: TRBJ2-5; d_gene: -; abundance: -; v_gene: TRBV9; CDR3aa: CASNVGAIQETQYF; CDR3nt: TGTGCCAGCAACGTGGGGGCGATCCAAGAGACCCAGTACTTC
j_gene: TRBJ1-6; d_gene: TRBD1; abundance: once; v_gene: TRBV6-1; CDR3aa: CASSEAVDRGTRLRSPLHF; CDR3nt: TGTGCCAGCAGTGAAGCTGTGGACAGGGGGACCCGTTTGCGTTCACCCCTCCACTTT
j_gene: TRBJ2-1; d_gene: TRBD1; abundance: -; v_gene: TRBV7-7; CDR3aa: CASSLTGTGMNEQFF; CDR3nt: TGTGCTAGCAGCTTAACCGGGACAGGGATGAATGAGCAGTTCTTC
j_gene: TRBJ1-1; d_gene: -; abundance: -; v_gene: TRBV2; CDR3aa: CASRADTEAFF; CDR3nt: TGTGCCAGCAGGGCCGACACTGAAGCTTTCTTT
j_gene: TRBJ2-7; d_gene: -; abundance: -; v_gene: TRBV30; CDR3aa: CAWREGRDEQYF; CDR3nt: TGTGCCTGGAGAGAGGGAAGGGACGAGCAGTACTTC
j_gene: TRBJ2-3; d_gene: -; abundance: -; v_gene: TRBV5-1; CDR3aa: CASSLRARLTDTQYF; CDR3nt: TGCGCCAGCAGCTTGCGTGCGCGGCTAACAGATACGCAGTATTTT
j_gene: TRBJ2-4; d_gene: -; abundance: -; v_gene: TRBV19; CDR3aa: CASSADGGNIQYF; CDR3nt: TGTGCCAGTAGTGCCGACGGGGGAAACATTCAGTACTTC
j_gene: TRBJ1-5; d_gene: -; abundance: -; v_gene: TRBV6-5; CDR3aa: CASSYSPGSQPQHF; CDR3nt: TGTGCCAGCAGTTACTCACCCGGGAGTCAGCCCCAGCATTTT
j_gene: TRBJ2-7; d_gene: -; abundance: -; v_gene: TRBV7-9; CDR3aa: CASSYAGPLGEQYF; CDR3nt: TGTGCCAGCAGCTACGCGGGTCCCCTGGGCGAGCAGTACTTC
j_gene: TRBJ2-5; d_gene: -; abundance: -; v_gene: TRBV6-5; CDR3aa: CASRPTVTGAQYF; CDR3nt: TGTGCCAGCAGGCCCACGGTTACGGGGGCCCAGTACTTC
j_gene: TRBJ2-5; d_gene: TRBD2; abundance: -; v_gene: TRBV11-2; CDR3aa: CASSPLAGLETQYF; CDR3nt: TGTGCCAGCAGCCCATTAGCGGGATTAGAGACCCAGTACTTC
j_gene: TRBJ2-2; d_gene: -; abundance: -; v_gene: TRBV14; CDR3aa: CASSPSSWELFF; CDR3nt: TGTGCCAGCAGCCCCTCGAGTTGGGAGCTGTTTTTT
j_gene: TRBJ2-7; d_gene: -; abundance: few; v_gene: TRBV29-1; CDR3aa: CSVGYPGSHEQYF; CDR3nt: TGCAGCGTTGGTTATCCAGGGTCCCACGAGCAGTACTTC
j_gene: TRBJ2-1; d_gene: -; abundance: -; v_gene: TRBV11-2; CDR3aa: CASSLVFQSEQFF; CDR3nt: TGTGCCAGCAGCTTAGTCTTCCAGTCTGAGCAGTTCTTC
j_gene: TRBJ2-7; d_gene: TRBD2; abundance: -; v_gene: TRBV18; CDR3aa: CASSPGTSEQYF; CDR3nt: TGTGCCAGCTCACCCGGGACTAGCGAGCAGTACTTC
j_gene: TRBJ1-1; d_gene: -; abundance: few; v_gene: TRBV12-5; CDR3aa: CASGLPETANTEAFF; CDR3nt: TGTGCTAGTGGTTTGCCCGAGACAGCGAACACTGAAGCTTTCTTT
j_gene: TRBJ2-1; d_gene: TRBD2; abundance: -; v_gene: TRBV10-2; CDR3aa: CASSGSPSGSSYNEQFF; CDR3nt: TGCGCCAGCAGCGGGTCGCCTAGCGGTAGCTCCTACAATGAGCAGTTCTTC
j_gene: TRBJ1-1; d_gene: -; abundance: -; v_gene: TRBV11-3; CDR3aa: CASSLDLNTEAFF; CDR3nt: TGTGCCAGCAGCTTAGACCTAAACACTGAAGCTTTCTTT
j_gene: TRBJ2-1; d_gene: TRBD2; abundance: -; v_gene: TRBV10-2; CDR3aa: CASRGTSGRGSEFF; CDR3nt: TGCGCCAGCAGGGGGACTAGCGGGAGGGGGAGCGAGTTCTTC
j_gene: TRBJ2-2; d_gene: TRBD2; abundance: -; v_gene: TRBV3-1/TRBV3-2; CDR3aa: CASSRLAGGTGELFF; CDR3nt: TGTGCCAGCAGCCGACTAGCGGGAGGGACCGGGGAGCTGTTTTTT
j_gene: TRBJ1-1; d_gene: -; abundance: -; v_gene: TRBV29-1; CDR3aa: CSGDWGISVSEAFF; CDR3nt: TGCAGCGGGGACTGGGGTATTAGTGTCTCTGAAGCTTTCTTT
j_gene: TRBJ2-7; d_gene: TRBD1; abundance: -; v_gene: TRBV29-1; CDR3aa: CSVVGVMGQGYEQYF; CDR3nt: TGCAGCGTTGTGGGTGTTATGGGACAGGGCTACGAGCAGTACTTC
j_gene: TRBJ1-1; d_gene: TRBD1; abundance: -; v_gene: TRBV28; CDR3aa: CASCDRGPVEAFF; CDR3nt: TGTGCCAGCTGTGACAGGGGGCCTGTTGAAGCTTTCTTT
j_gene: TRBJ2-1; d_gene: TRBD1; abundance: -; v_gene: TRBV6-5; CDR3aa: CASSYSTGVLNNEQFF; CDR3nt: TGTGCCAGCAGTTACTCGACAGGGGTACTTAACAATGAGCAGTTCTTC
j_gene: TRBJ2-7; d_gene: TRBD2; abundance: -; v_gene: TRBV7-9; CDR3aa: CASSLGGTSGTHSYEQYF; CDR3nt: TGTGCCAGCAGCTTAGGGGGGACTAGCGGGACCCACTCCTACGAGCAGTACTTC
j_gene: TRBJ1-1; d_gene: TRBD1; abundance: -; v_gene: TRBV28; CDR3aa: CASNLDRGAEAFF; CDR3nt: TGTGCCAGCAATTTGGACAGGGGAGCTGAAGCTTTCTTT
j_gene: TRBJ2-5; d_gene: TRBD2; abundance: -; v_gene: TRBV10-2; CDR3aa: CASSDRLAGVETQYF; CDR3nt: TGCGCCAGCAGTGACAGGCTAGCGGGCGTAGAGACCCAGTACTTC
j_gene: TRBJ1-5; d_gene: TRBD1; abundance: -; v_gene: TRBV25-1; CDR3aa: CASSEWGQGNQPQHF; CDR3nt: TGTGCCAGCAGTGAATGGGGACAGGGGAATCAGCCCCAGCATTTT
j_gene: TRBJ1-2; d_gene: TRBD1; abundance: few; v_gene: TRBV24-1; CDR3aa: CATSDVSGGSHYGYTF; CDR3nt: TGTGCCACCAGTGATGTGTCAGGGGGCTCCCACTATGGCTACACCTTC
j_gene: TRBJ1-4; d_gene: TRBD1; abundance: -; v_gene: TRBV6-5; CDR3aa: CASSQTGVNEKLFF; CDR3nt: TGTGCCAGCAGCCAGACAGGGGTTAATGAAAAACTGTTTTTT
j_gene: TRBJ2-2; d_gene: -; abundance: -; v_gene: TRBV2; CDR3aa: CASNGRRTTNTGELFF; CDR3nt: TGTGCCAGCAATGGCAGGAGGACTACGAACACCGGGGAGCTGTTTTTT
j_gene: TRBJ2-7; d_gene: TRBD1; abundance: -; v_gene: TRBV13; CDR3aa: CASSSTGNSYEQYF; CDR3nt: TGTGCCAGCAGCTCGACAGGGAACTCCTACGAGCAGTACTTC
j_gene: TRBJ2-3; d_gene: TRBD2; abundance: once; v_gene: TRBV11-2; CDR3aa: CASSLVAGAHTQYF; CDR3nt: TGTGCCAGCAGCTTAGTAGCGGGAGCCCACACGCAGTATTTT
j_gene: TRBJ1-5; d_gene: -; abundance: -; v_gene: TRBV5-1; CDR3aa: CASSLVGLPNQPQHF; CDR3nt: TGCGCCAGCAGCTTGGTGGGACTGCCGAATCAGCCCCAGCATTTT
j_gene: TRBJ2-1; d_gene: TRBD2; abundance: -; v_gene: TRBV7-9; CDR3aa: CASSLTSGRRNNEQFF; CDR3nt: TGTGCCAGCAGCCTTACCAGCGGGAGGCGAAACAATGAGCAGTTCTTC
j_gene: TRBJ1-2; d_gene: TRBD1; abundance: -; v_gene: TRBV12-3/TRBV12-4; CDR3aa: CASSLRTGEGYTF; CDR3nt: TGTGCCAGCAGCCTTCGGACAGGCGAGGGCTACACCTTC
j_gene: TRBJ2-7; d_gene: TRBD2; abundance: -; v_gene: TRBV7-8; CDR3aa: CASNEPGLNYEQYF; CDR3nt: TGTGCCAGCAACGAACCGGGACTAAACTACGAGCAGTACTTC
j_gene: TRBJ1-5; d_gene: -; abundance: -; v_gene: TRBV21-1; CDR3aa: CASSKAIRGTAEDQPQHF; CDR3nt: TGTGCCAGCAGCAAAGCGATAAGAGGGACAGCCGAAGATCAGCCCCAGCATTTT
j_gene: TRBJ2-7; d_gene: -; abundance: few; v_gene: TRBV4-1; CDR3aa: CASSQAHRDEQYF; CDR3nt: TGCGCCAGCAGCCAAGCCCACAGGGACGAGCAGTACTTC
j_gene: TRBJ2-3; d_gene: TRBD2; abundance: -; v_gene: TRBV7-6; CDR3aa: CASSLAEREITDTQYF; CDR3nt: TGTGCCAGCAGCTTAGCAGAGCGGGAGATCACAGATACGCAGTATTTT
j_gene: TRBJ1-2; d_gene: TRBD1; abundance: few; v_gene: TRBV29-1; CDR3aa: CSADSAGQGSDGYTF; CDR3nt: TGCAGCGCAGACTCCGCGGGACAGGGGTCTGATGGCTACACCTTC
j_gene: TRBJ2-7; d_gene: TRBD1; abundance: -; v_gene: TRBV9; CDR3aa: CASSLGQGPYEQYF; CDR3nt: TGTGCCAGCAGCTTGGGACAGGGGCCCTACGAGCAGTACTTC
j_gene: TRBJ2-5; d_gene: -; abundance: -; v_gene: TRBV4-1; CDR3aa: CASSQDLGGGLGTQYF; CDR3nt: TGCGCCAGCAGCCAAGATCTAGGGGGAGGGTTGGGGACCCAGTACTTC
j_gene: TRBJ1-3; d_gene: -; abundance: once; v_gene: TRBV5-1; CDR3aa: CASSFGIERDSGNTIYF; CDR3nt: TGCGCCAGCAGCTTTGGTATAGAGAGAGACTCTGGAAACACCATATATTTT
j_gene: TRBJ1-1; d_gene: -; abundance: -; v_gene: TRBV19; CDR3aa: CAVTDLNTEAFF; CDR3nt: TGTGCCGTGACAGATTTGAACACTGAAGCTTTCTTT
j_gene: TRBJ1-1; d_gene: -; abundance: -; v_gene: TRBV19; CDR3aa: CASRHRVGLDTEAFF; CDR3nt: TGTGCCAGTAGGCACAGGGTGGGATTGGACACTGAAGCTTTCTTT
j_gene: TRBJ1-6; d_gene: TRBD1; abundance: -; v_gene: TRBV2; CDR3aa: CASRDRQNSPLHF; CDR3nt: TGTGCCAGCAGGGACAGGCAAAATTCACCCCTCCACTTT
j_gene: TRBJ1-4; d_gene: -; abundance: -; v_gene: TRBV5-6; CDR3aa: CASSLNPQGEKLFF; CDR3nt: TGTGCCAGCAGCTTGAACCCCCAGGGTGAAAAACTGTTTTTT